These 30 T cell receptor beta chains were all obtained from the same sample, sequenced in a study of T-cell memory formation after mild COVID-19 (dated by TCRdb to about 2021). Libraries were built with 5' RACE. The run used an Illumina NovaSeq 6000. Starting from the raw public reads, TCRdb applied fastp trimming at Q25, assembled clones with MiXCR and retained in-frame beta chains. Each CDR3 protein appears once, grouped with its most common genes and DNA. Counted in this sample were a few hundred thousand distinct CDR3 sequences; more than 20% of them appeared once. The top ten hold 12% of the sample. The sequenced sample was PBMCs or a T cell subset sorted from them (not recorded which). These receptor sequences come from an adult woman who had mild COVID-19 (a few samples of this study predate the infection). The sample titles of this study are shuffled in the database, so cell type and time point are left out; the donor was told from shared clones.

This chain links TRBV6-5 with TRBJ1-5; TRBD1 aligns across 9 bases. The J segment lost 1 base and the V segment lost 5 bases, leaving 15 bases of the junction unmatched. The CDR3 has 19 residues. The germline CDR1 and CDR2 sequences are MNHEY and SVGAGI. The CDR3 protein is CASSTRTGELSLSNQPQHF. DNA of the CDR3: TGTGCCAGCAGTACCCGGACAGGGGAGTTAAGTTTGAGCAATCAGCCCCAGCATTTT.

The chain has TRBV20-1 and TRBJ1-2; 7 nucleotides match TRBD1. The CDR3 length is 14 residues. CDR1 is DFQATT and CDR2 is SNEGSKA in the germline V gene (reference sequence). Trimming at V came to 3 bases and at J to 1 base, leaving 5 bases not matched to a gene. CDR3 protein: CSASSGGGNYGYTF. In nucleotides, the CDR3 is TGCAGTGCTAGTTCAGGGGGTGGTAACTATGGCTACACCTTC.

This clonotype was counted a few times. The J gene is TRBJ2-7, the V gene TRBV9; 7 bases map to TRBD2. The CDR3 extends over 15 amino acids. Germline trimming cut 3 bases from V and 1 base from J; bases unmatched to any gene: 7. Germline assignment: CDR1 SGDLS and CDR2 YYNGEE. As DNA, the CDR3 is TGTGCCAGCAGCGAGAGCGGGGTAAGGTCCTACGAGCAGTACTTC. Protein: CASSESGVRSYEQYF.

This clonotype was seen only a few times. This chain uses TRBV2 with TRBJ2-2; TRBD2 might be the D (5 bases). CDR3 length equals 13 residues. Trimming stripped 6 bases from V and 5 bases from J, with 10 bases between. Per the germline V gene, CDR1 is SNHLY and CDR2 is FYNNEI. Written as DNA, the CDR3 is TGTGCCAGCAGACTAGTTTATACCGGGGAGCTGTTTTTT. Its translation is CASRLVYTGELFF.

A few counts support this clonotype. The chain carries TRBV5-1 and TRBJ2-5; TRBD1 matches at 8 bases. This CDR3 comprises 17 residues. Germline V gene lookup returns CDR1 SGHRS and CDR2 YFSETQ. The V and J ends lost 4 bases and 2 bases, in that order; junction bases with no gene match: 13. This CDR3 reads CASSGSQGATLQETQYF. In DNA, the CDR3 is TGCGCCAGCAGCGGTTCCCAGGGGGCGACTCTTCAAGAGACCCAGTACTTC.

The sample holds a few counts of this clonotype. The chain combines TRBV18 with TRBJ1-1, with D unclear. The CDR3 runs to 15 residues. V shed 2 bases and J shed 1 base, with 11 bases lying between them. The germline V gene encodes CDR1 KGHSH and CDR2 LQKENI. The CDR3 loop is CASSPLEIGNTEAFF. For the CDR3, the DNA is TGTGCCAGCTCACCATTAGAGATCGGGAACACTGAAGCTTTCTTT.

This chain uses TRBV20-1 with TRBJ2-5; 14 nucleotides match TRBD2. Germline V gives CDR1 DFQATT, CDR2 SNEGSKA (reference sequence). CDR3 length: 16 residues. The V segment lost 2 bases and the J segment 6 bases; nucleotides outside the gene matches: 8. CDR3 protein: CSARMTSGGVLQTQYF. The CDR3 DNA reads as TGCAGTGCTAGAATGACTAGCGGGGGGGTCTTACAGACCCAGTACTTC.

This clonotype has at least ten counts. V is TRBV7-3 and J is TRBJ1-2, with D unclear. CDR1 and CDR2 (germline): SGHTA, FQGTGA. CDR3 length: 12 amino acids. V was trimmed by 4 bases and J by 5 bases, leaving 8 bases between them. This CDR3 reads CASSSIGYGYTF. DNA of the CDR3: TGTGCCAGCAGCTCTATCGGGTATGGCTACACCTTC. Filled out from reference TRBV7-3 and TRBJ1-2, the complete variable domain reads GAGVSQTPSNKVTEKGKYVELRCDPISGHTALYWYRQSLGQGPEFLIYFQGTGAADDSGLPNDRFFAVRPEGSVSTLKIQRTERGDSAVYLCASSSIGYGYTFGSGTRLTVV.

The chain is built from TRBV4-1 and TRBJ2-3; 8 bases are a match to TRBD2. CDR1 and CDR2 from the germline V gene are MGHRA and YSYEKL. CDR3 size: 16 residues. Losses at the gene ends were 5 bases for V and 2 bases for J; bases not matched to a gene: 9. CDR3 DNA: TGCGCCAGCAGCGGGGGGGCGGGGGGAGACACAGATACGCAGTATTTT. Its protein product is CASSGGAGGDTDTQYF.

The rearrangement links TRBV5-6 to TRBJ2-2; no clear D gene. Looked up from germline, CDR1 is SGHDT and CDR2 is YYEEEE. Trimming removed 1 base at V and 14 bases at J, with 15 bases between. The CDR3 totals 13 residues. The CDR3 sequence: CASSLTRSPVLFF. CDR3 DNA: TGTGCCAGCAGCTTGACTCGCAGCCCTGTTCTGTTTTTT.

This clonotype was seen at least ten times. V gene TRBV5-1 combines with J gene TRBJ2-3, with 12 bases that match TRBD2. The V gene's germline CDR1 is SGHRS and CDR2 YFSETQ. The CDR3 spans 15 residues. The J segment lost 4 bases and the V segment lost 0 bases, leaving 0 bases of the junction unmatched. In DNA, the CDR3 is TGCGCCAGCAGCTTGGGGACTAGCGGGGCAGATACGCAGTATTTT. It specifies CASSLGTSGADTQYF.

The chain combines TRBV5-1 with TRBJ2-5; D gene unclear. Trimming removed 0 bases from V and 9 bases from J, with 12 bases in between. Looked up from germline, CDR1 is SGHRS and CDR2 is YFSETQ. The CDR3 contains 13 residues. Here the CDR3 DNA reads TGCGCCAGCAGCTTGGACAGCTTAACGGCCCAGTACTTC. Translating it yields CASSLDSLTAQYF.

This clonotype was seen at least ten times. V gene TRBV12-3 or TRBV12-4 combines with J gene TRBJ2-1; D not resolved. This CDR3 contains 11 residues. Trimming removed 4 bases from V and 6 bases from J, with 4 bases in between. CDR3 nucleotides: TGTGCCAGCAGTTCCGCCAATGAGCAGTTCTTC. Its protein is CASSSANEQFF.

This clonotype has just a few counts. The V call is TRBV12-3 or TRBV12-4, the J call TRBJ2-3; TRBD2 might be the D (5 bases). Deletions cut 7 bases from V and 6 bases from J, with 14 bases between. CDR3 length: 13 amino acids. CDR3 region: CASTLGVLDTQYF. CDR3 coding DNA: TGTGCCAGCACCCTCGGGGTTCTTGATACGCAGTATTTT.

This clonotype was counted only a few times. The rearrangement links TRBV24-1 to TRBJ2-7; weak D call: TRBD1 (6 bases). This CDR3 spans 12 amino acids. V lost 5 bases, J lost 6 bases, and 10 bases lay in between. The germline V gene has CDR1 KGHDR and CDR2 SFDVKD. The CDR3 reads CATSAVGGEQYF. CDR3 DNA sequence: TGTGCCACCAGTGCCGTAGGGGGCGAGCAGTACTTC.

This clonotype was recorded a few times. V gene TRBV7-9 combines with J gene TRBJ2-3; D not certain. The CDR3 consists of 11 residues. Trimming left V 7 bases short and J 0 bases short, with 2 bases between. The germline gives CDR1 SEHNR, CDR2 FQNEAQ (reference sequence). This chain's CDR3 is CASISTDTQYF. As DNA, the CDR3 is TGTGCCAGCATTAGCACAGATACGCAGTATTTT.

V gene TRBV7-9 combines with J gene TRBJ2-3, with 8 bases matching TRBD2. Germline CDR1 SEHNR, CDR2 FQNEAQ (reference sequence). V was clipped by 5 bases and J by 0 bases; unmatched bases: 13. The CDR3 has 18 amino acids. The CDR3 here is CASSLGGAASGSTDTQYF. The CDR3 DNA reads TGTGCCAGCAGCCTCGGCGGGGCGGCTAGCGGGAGCACAGATACGCAGTATTTT.

The rearrangement uses TRBV6-1 and TRBJ2-1, with D perhaps TRBD2 (6 bases). The CDR3 covers 13 residues. V was trimmed by 5 bases and J by 3 bases, leaving 8 bases between them. The germline V gene encodes CDR1 MNHNS and CDR2 SASEGT. The CDR3 DNA reads as TGTGCCAGCAGTTGGGACTTCTACAATGAGCAGTTCTTC. Translation: CASSWDFYNEQFF.

This rearrangement joins TRBV2 to TRBJ2-7; TRBD1 matches 7 bases. The CDR3 loop spans 15 amino acids. V trimming: 4 bases; J trimming: 3 bases; junction bases outside the gene matches: 9. CDR1 and CDR2 from the germline V gene are SNHLY and FYNNEI. CDR3 coding DNA: TGTGCCAGCAGTGGGATTACAGGGGCGGTCTACGAGCAGTACTTC. This encodes CASSGITGAVYEQYF.

This clonotype was detected ten times or more. The CDR3 sequence: CASSQDRQFGGDTQYF. The CDR3 bases are TGCGCCAGCAGCCAAGATCGCCAGTTTGGAGGGGATACGCAGTATTTT. The rearrangement links TRBV4-1 to TRBJ2-3; tentatively, D is TRBD2 (6 bases). CDR3 length equals 16 residues. Germline lookup yields CDR1 MGHRA and CDR2 YSYEKL. Trimming shortened V by 0 bases and J by 6 bases, and 16 bases separated the two germline ends.

This clonotype was counted at least ten times. This chain joins TRBV5-1 and TRBJ2-1; a weak D match, TRBD2 (5 bases). The germline V and J ends were trimmed by 0 bases and 6 bases, with 10 bases remaining between them. This CDR3 spans 14 amino acids. CDR1 is SGHRS and CDR2 is YFSETQ in the germline V gene. The CDR3 DNA reads as TGCGCCAGCAGCTTGGTGCTCCGGGGCAATGAGCAGTTCTTC. Its protein product is CASSLVLRGNEQFF. The full variable domain, in which reference TRBV5-1 and TRBJ2-1 provide the parts outside the CDR3, is KAGVTQTPRYLIKTRGQQVTLSCSPISGHRSVSWYQQTPGQGLQFLFEYFSETQRNKGNFPGRFSGRQFSNSRSEMNVSTLELGDSALYLCASSLVLRGNEQFFGPGTRLTVL.

The CDR3 nucleotides read TGTGCCAGCAGCTTAGAAGGGACAGACTCCTACGAGCAGTACTTC. It codes for CASSLEGTDSYEQYF. The chain joins TRBV7-6 to TRBJ2-7; TRBD1 matches 7 bases. The CDR3 is 15 amino acids. The germline CDR1 and CDR2 sequences are SGHVS and FNYEAQ. V lost 1 base, J lost 0 bases, and 3 bases stayed unmatched.

The chain employs TRBV7-9 and TRBJ1-2; the D is unclear. Germline V gene data show CDR1 as SEHNR and CDR2 as FQNEAQ (reference sequence). This CDR3 contains 16 residues. V was trimmed by 5 bases and J by 7 bases, leaving 23 bases between them. CDR3 bases: TGTGCCAGCAGCGAAGGGCTCTCGGAGCCCCGAGCTGGCTACACCTTC. Its translation is CASSEGLSEPRAGYTF.

The chain couples TRBV13 to TRBJ2-7; 9 bases line up with TRBD1. The CDR3 has 15 amino acids. Germline trimming cut 1 base from V and 3 bases from J; bases unmatched to any gene: 4. Germline V gives CDR1 PRHDT, CDR2 FYEKMQ (reference sequence). CDR3: CASSLEDRGGYEQYF. CDR3 bases: TGTGCCAGCAGCTTAGAGGACAGGGGTGGCTACGAGCAGTACTTC.

This chain connects TRBV9 to TRBJ1-1, with 7 nucleotides matching TRBD1. Trimming took 4 bases from V and 5 from J; bases not matched to a gene: 8. CDR3 length: 14 amino acids. The germline gives CDR1 SGDLS, CDR2 YYNGEE. The CDR3 nucleotides are TGTGCCAGCAGCCCCCGGACAGGCGGGACTGAAGCTTTCTTT. Translating it yields CASSPRTGGTEAFF. The entire variable domain, with the rest obtained from reference TRBV9 and TRBJ1-1, is as follows: DSGVTQTPKHLITATGQRVTLRCSPRSGDLSVYWYQQSLDQGLQFLIQYYNGEERAKGNILERFSAQQFPDLHSELNLSSLELGDSALYFCASSPRTGGTEAFFGQGTRLTVV.

This clonotype has just a few counts. This chain links TRBV5-1 with TRBJ1-1; the D is unclear. Per germline, CDR1 SGHRS and CDR2 YFSETQ. The length of the CDR3 is 14 residues. The germline V and J ends were trimmed by 0 bases and 2 bases, with 8 bases remaining between them. The CDR3 loop is CASSLAQTNTEAFF. Here the CDR3 DNA reads TGCGCCAGCAGCTTGGCCCAGACCAACACTGAAGCTTTCTTT.

The genes are TRBV7-9 and TRBJ2-2; D possibly corresponds to TRBD2 (5 bases). The CDR3 consists of 11 residues. Trimming cost V 5 bases and J 9 bases, with 7 bases left between them. From germline, CDR1 is SEHNR and CDR2 FQNEAQ (reference sequence). CDR3 DNA sequence: TGTGCCAGCAGCCGGGAAAGGGAGCTGTTTTTT. Protein sequence: CASSRERELFF.

The rearrangement joins TRBV9 to TRBJ2-1, with 8 bases matching TRBD2. Germline-derived CDR1 and CDR2 are SGDLS and YYNGEE. This CDR3 is built from 18 residues. V lost 0 bases and J lost 0; bases outside the gene matches: 8. The CDR3 region is CASSVEAGGPISYNEQFF. The CDR3 DNA is TGTGCCAGCAGCGTAGAGGCGGGAGGCCCTATCTCCTACAATGAGCAGTTCTTC.

V and J are TRBV29-1 and TRBJ1-5; maybe TRBD1 (6 bases). V shed 7 bases and J shed 7 bases, with 17 bases lying between them. This CDR3 region has 13 residues. Germline V lookup: CDR1 SQVTM, CDR2 ANQGSEA. CDR3 sequence: CSAEWGQGQPQHF. CDR3 nucleotide sequence: TGCAGCGCCGAATGGGGGCAGGGGCAGCCCCAGCATTTT. The whole variable domain, filled in from reference TRBV29-1 and TRBJ1-5, reads SAVISQKPSRDICQRGTSLTIQCQVDSQVTMMFWYRQQPGQSLTLIATANQGSEATYESGFVIDKFPISRPNLTFSTLTVSNMSPEDSSIYLCSAEWGQGQPQHFGDGTRLSIL.

This chain uses TRBV30 with TRBJ2-2; the match to TRBD2 covers 15 bases. Trimming cost V 1 base and J 8 bases; bases outside gene matches: 8. CDR3 length: 17 residues. Germline lookup yields CDR1 GTSNPN and CDR2 SVGIG (reference sequence). The CDR3 DNA sequence: TGTGCCTGGAGTGGGACTAGCGGGAGGGTTACTATTGGGGAGCTGTTTTTT. It codes for CAWSGTSGRVTIGELFF.